These 26 T cell receptor beta chains share one sample of origin, sequenced in a study of shared clonotypes between healthy human individuals. Method: immunoSEQ multiplex PCR; TCRdb's copy keeps in-frame clones and lacks some. The sample includes approximately 2.4 million clones, approximately 96% of them seen just once. The sequenced sample was naive CD4+ T cells sorted from blood. Subset defined: CD45RA+ positively selected. The receptor set was obtained from a man between 18 and 29 years old in good health.

The chain combines TRBV30 with TRBJ1-3, with D hard to call. Germline V gives CDR1 GTSNPN, CDR2 SVGIG (reference sequence). This CDR3 is built from 13 residues. The germline V and J ends were trimmed by 5 bases and 1 base, with 9 bases remaining between them. The DNA for the CDR3 is TGTGCCTGGCATTATTTGTCTGGAAACACCATATATTTT. Its translation: CAWHYLSGNTIYF.

The chain uses TRBV2 and TRBJ2-7, with 7 positions matching TRBD1. The CDR3 is 14 amino acids. Trimming at V came to 5 bases and at J to 3 bases, leaving 7 bases not matched to a gene. CDR1 SNHLY and CDR2 FYNNEI come from the germline V gene. The CDR3 sequence: CASSRQGPYYEQYF. The CDR3 DNA is TGTGCCAGCAGTCGACAGGGCCCCTACTACGAGCAGTACTTC.

This clone was counted a few times. This sample includes further DNA sequences coding for the same CDR3. The CDR3 sequence is CAISGSTEAFF. CDR3 DNA: TGTGCCATCAGTGGATCCACTGAAGCTTTCTTT. The chain has TRBV10-3 and TRBJ1-1; D is undetermined. The CDR3 is 11 residues long. Trimming pared 4 bases from V and 4 bases from J, leaving 4 bases between. The germline gives CDR1 ENHRY, CDR2 SYGVKD.

The chain uses TRBV30 and TRBJ2-1; D not resolved. Trimming removed 0 bases from V and 2 bases from J, with 17 bases in between. The CDR3 sequence is 17 residues long. CDR1 GTSNPN and CDR2 SVGIG come from the germline V gene (reference sequence). CDR3 bases: TGTGCCTGGAGTGTAATGGTGACAAGGTTAACCTACAATGAGCAGTTCTTC. Residues: CAWSVMVTRLTYNEQFF.

Concerning this clone itself: In the same sample, other DNA sequences code for this CDR3. The rearrangement uses TRBV19 and TRBJ1-5, with D tentatively TRBD1 (5 bases). Trimming stripped 2 bases from V and 2 bases from J, with 7 bases between. Germline V gives CDR1 LNHDA, CDR2 SQIVND (reference sequence). This CDR3 is 14 amino acids long. The CDR3 nucleotides are TGTGCCAGTAGTATATCGGGGGGCAATCAGCCCCAGCATTTT. This codes for CASSISGGNQPQHF. Complete variable domain (other parts from reference TRBV19 and TRBJ1-5): DGGITQSPKYLFRKEGQNVTLSCEQNLNHDAMYWYRQDPGQGLRLIYYSQIVNDFQKGDIAEGYSVSREKKESFPLTVTSAQKNPTAFYLCASSISGGNQPQHFGDGTRLSIL.

V and J are TRBV19 and TRBJ2-3; TRBD1 matches at 8 bases. The J segment lost 1 base and the V segment lost 3 bases, leaving 15 bases of the junction unmatched. CDR1 and CDR2 from the germline V gene are LNHDA and SQIVND (reference sequence). This CDR3 is 19 amino acids long. CDR3 region: CASSIGPVRGRKGTDTQYF. The CDR3, as DNA: TGTGCCAGTAGTATCGGACCGGTCAGGGGGCGTAAGGGCACAGATACGCAGTATTTT.

The genes are TRBV5-1 and TRBJ2-3; D unresolved. The CDR3 is 14 amino acids. Germline CDR1 SGHRS, CDR2 YFSETQ. V was clipped by 1 base and J by 4 bases, with 10 bases between them. CDR3 residues: CASSLSASSDTQYF. The CDR3 DNA sequence: TGCGCCAGCAGCTTGTCAGCGTCCTCAGATACGCAGTATTTT.

Here the CDR3 DNA reads TGTGCCTGGAGTGCTTCCGACAGGGGGGTCGGTTCACCCCTCCACTTT. As protein: CAWSASDRGVGSPLHF. The chain has TRBV30 and TRBJ1-6; TRBD1 matches 9 bases. This CDR3 spans 16 amino acids. Germline CDR1 and CDR2: GTSNPN and SVGIG (reference sequence). J gave up 9 bases and V 1 base, and 10 bases lay outside the gene matches.

This clone was detected only once. The chain has TRBV28 and TRBJ1-6; 10 nucleotides agree with TRBD1. The germline V gene has CDR1 MDHEN and CDR2 SYDVKM. V shed 6 bases, J shed 1 base, and the junction held 6 bases outside the gene matches. The CDR3 is 17 amino acids. CDR3 coding DNA: TGTGCCAGCAGACGGACAGGGGGTGGATCCTATAATTCACCCCTCCACTTT. Amino acids: CASRRTGGGSYNSPLHF.

Notes on this clone: This sample includes further DNA sequences coding for the same CDR3. The rearrangement links TRBV5-1 to TRBJ2-1; D unresolved. Trimming took 0 bases from V and 0 from J, leaving 10 bases between them. CDR3 length: 16 residues. In germline, CDR1 is SGHRS, CDR2 YFSETQ. The CDR3 sequence: CASSLDPGSSYNEQFF. As DNA, the CDR3 is TGCGCCAGCAGCTTGGATCCCGGAAGCTCCTACAATGAGCAGTTCTTC.

The chain couples TRBV6-5 to TRBJ2-3; 13 positions agree with TRBD2. Trimming removed 4 bases from V and 3 bases from J; junction bases left unmatched: 4. The CDR3 sequence is 16 residues long. The V gene's germline CDR1 is MNHEY and CDR2 SVGAGI. CDR3 sequence reads: CASSSRLAGGTDTQYF. The CDR3 nucleotides read TGTGCCAGCAGTTCGAGACTAGCGGGAGGAACAGATACGCAGTATTTT.

The chain couples TRBV25-1 to TRBJ1-2; TRBD1 matches 9 bases. The V gene end was trimmed by 4 bases and the J gene end by 1 base; junction bases not matched to a gene: 10. The CDR3 loop spans 17 amino acids. Germline V gene data show CDR1 as MGHDK and CDR2 as SYGVNS. The CDR3 bases are TGTGCCAGCAGTGCCTACACAGGGGGCACTCTTAACTATGGCTACACCTTC. Its translation: CASSAYTGGTLNYGYTF.

The V call is TRBV7-9, the J call TRBJ1-6; possible D gene TRBD1, 5 bases. The CDR3 covers 15 residues. Germline V gene data show CDR1 as SEHNR and CDR2 as FQNEAQ (reference sequence). The V end was cut by 2 bases, the J end by 9 bases, with 14 bases between. CDR3 sequence: CASSLNGDSGSPLHF. The CDR3 DNA sequence: TGTGCCAGCAGCTTAAATGGGGACTCGGGTTCACCCCTCCACTTT.

The V gene is TRBV6-1, the J gene TRBJ1-4; D is possibly TRBD1 (5 bases). This CDR3 is 14 amino acids long. CDR1 is MNHNS and CDR2 is SASEGT in the germline V gene. Trimming took off 7 bases at V and 7 bases at J, with 16 bases between the two ends. CDR3 coding DNA: TGTGCCAGCACTCCTACAGGTTACAGTGAAAAACTGTTTTTT. Translating gives CASTPTGYSEKLFF.

The gene calls are TRBV7-9 and TRBJ2-7; 7 nucleotides match TRBD1. The CDR3 extends over 12 amino acids. V trimming: 11 bases; J trimming: 4 bases; junction bases outside the gene matches: 8. Germline CDR1 reads SEHNR; CDR2 reads FQNEAQ (reference sequence). CDR3 DNA: TGTGCCGTACAGGGACAGTTATACGAGCAGTACTTC. The encoded protein is CAVQGQLYEQYF.

The V call is TRBV10-1, the J call TRBJ2-1, with 15 bases aligning to TRBD2. Losses at the gene ends were 0 bases for V and 8 bases for J; bases not matched to a gene: 2. Looked up from germline, CDR1 is WNHNN and CDR2 is SYGVQD (reference sequence). The CDR3 extends over 16 amino acids. DNA of the CDR3: TGCGCCAGCAGTGAGTCAGGGACTAGCGGGAGGCATGAGCAGTTCTTC. The encoded protein is CASSESGTSGRHEQFF.

The chain links TRBV18 to TRBJ2-5; tentatively, D is TRBD1 or TRBD2 (5 bases each). Germline V gene sequence: CDR1 KGHSH, CDR2 LQKENI. CDR3 size: 13 residues. V lost 3 bases and J 4 bases, leaving 9 bases between the germline ends. The CDR3 here is CASSPGALETQYF. CDR3 DNA sequence: TGTGCCAGCTCACCCGGGGCGTTAGAGACCCAGTACTTC.

The chain carries TRBV11-2 and TRBJ1-4; 8 nucleotides line up with TRBD1. Germline CDR1 and CDR2: SGHAT and FQNNGV. The CDR3 loop spans 15 amino acids. Trimming at V came to 5 bases and at J to 6 bases, leaving 8 bases not matched to a gene. CDR3 in amino acids: CASSPGQGFYEKLFF. The CDR3 DNA sequence: TGTGCCAGCAGCCCAGGACAGGGTTTCTATGAAAAACTGTTTTTT.

The chain combines TRBV5-5 with TRBJ1-4; D remains unclear. Germline CDR1 and CDR2: SGHKS and YYEKEE (reference sequence). The CDR3 sequence is 11 residues long. The germline V and J ends were trimmed by 2 bases and 7 bases, with 3 bases remaining between them. The CDR3 is CASSFREKLFF. CDR3 DNA sequence: TGTGCCAGCAGCTTTCGTGAAAAACTGTTTTTT.

The V call is TRBV6-1, the J call TRBJ2-1, with TRBD2 as a possible D gene (6 bases). V was pared by 7 bases and J by 5 bases, with 12 bases between. The germline V gene encodes CDR1 MNHNS and CDR2 SASEGT. The CDR3 spans 13 residues. The CDR3, as DNA: TGTGCCAGCACTGAGGGCGGGAACAATGAGCAGTTCTTC. This codes for CASTEGGNNEQFF.

The chain carries TRBV6-5 and TRBJ2-5; 9 bases map to TRBD1. Looked up from germline, CDR1 is MNHEY and CDR2 is SVGAGI. The V segment lost 5 bases and the J segment 5 bases; nucleotides outside the gene matches: 6. This CDR3 has 14 amino acids. The CDR3 here is CASSPTGGDETQYF. The CDR3 region has the DNA TGTGCCAGCAGTCCGACAGGGGGAGATGAGACCCAGTACTTC.

The rearrangement links TRBV28 to TRBJ2-7; 10 bases are shared with TRBD2. Trimming at V came to 3 bases and at J to 4 bases, leaving 9 bases not matched to a gene. The V gene's germline CDR1 is MDHEN and CDR2 SYDVKM. The CDR3 spans 16 residues. This CDR3 is CASSFRPSGGLYEQYF. The DNA of the CDR3 is TGTGCCAGCAGTTTCCGTCCTAGCGGGGGCCTTTACGAGCAGTACTTC.

This clone was found once. The chain couples TRBV5-4 to TRBJ2-3; the match to TRBD2 covers 7 bases. This CDR3 has 15 amino acids. With V trimmed by 1 base and J by 3 bases, 5 bases remained unmatched. Looked up from germline, CDR1 is SGHNT and CDR2 is YYREEE (reference sequence). The CDR3 nucleotides are TGTGCCAGCAGCTTGTGGGCTAGCGGTACAGATACGCAGTATTTT. Translated, it gives CASSLWASGTDTQYF.

Comment on this clone: The same CDR3 can be traced to other DNA sequences in this sample. J is TRBJ2-7 and V is TRBV5-4; 11 bases are shared with TRBD2. Per the germline V gene, CDR1 is SGHNT and CDR2 is YYREEE (reference sequence). V was clipped by 5 bases and J by 4 bases; unmatched bases: 5. The CDR3 loop spans 14 amino acids. For the CDR3, the DNA is TGTGCCAGCAGTTTAGCGGGGGGGCCTTACGAGCAGTACTTC. Encoded protein: CASSLAGGPYEQYF. The whole variable domain, filled in from reference TRBV5-4 and TRBJ2-7, reads ETGVTQSPTHLIKTRGQQVTLRCSSQSGHNTVSWYQQALGQGPQFIFQYYREEENGRGNFPPRFSGLQFPNYSSELNVNALELDDSALYLCASSLAGGPYEQYFGPGTRLTVT.

Of note for this clone: One junction end does not reproduce the germline sequence, and a read error may be involved. The chain joins TRBV6-4 to TRBJ1-2; D remains unclear. Germline CDR1 is MRHNA and CDR2 is SNTAGT. This CDR3 comprises 13 residues. CDR3 nucleotide sequence: TGTGCCAGCAGGGACTCTGGCTTGGGGGGCTACACCTTC. It codes for CASRDSGLGGYTF.

The chain employs TRBV5-6 and TRBJ2-3; 8 nucleotides agree with TRBD1. Trimming took 2 bases from V and 2 from J; bases not matched to a gene: 4. Germline CDR1 reads SGHDT; CDR2 reads YYEEEE. This CDR3 contains 15 residues. The CDR3 DNA reads as TGTGCCAGCAGCTTCGACAGGGGATCCACAGATACGCAGTATTTT. It is translated as CASSFDRGSTDTQYF.